These T cell receptor beta chains were read from a single sample in a study of blood T cells in healthy people across ages. TCRdb redid the calling of the 5' RACE reads with MiXCR, one entry per CDR3 protein. There are under 1,100,000 distinct CDR3 sequences in the sample; approximately 25% occur only once, and 0.65% to 0.95% lies in the top ten. This same sample was also taken into another study, of T cells of mothers and their children.

The specimen sequenced was blood. The receptors derive from a girl aged 2-10 years in good health. The CDR3 runs from the conserved cysteine through the conserved F or W. The D gene is left open where the match is weak. Some rows mark clone size as missing; the rest say once, few, many or name a class of expanded clone.

TRBV6-4	TRBJ1-2	NA	NA	CASSDAEGYTF	TGTGCCAGCAGTGACGCGGAGGGCTACACCTTC
TRBV7-9	TRBJ2-7	TRBD1	few	CASSVGTGGLYNEQYF	TGTGCCAGCAGCGTCGGGACAGGGGGGTTGTACAATGAGCAGTACTTC
TRBV4-1	TRBJ2-4	TRBD2	NA	CASSQLGLAANIQYF	TGCGCCAGCAGCCAGTTGGGACTAGCGGCAAACATTCAGTACTTC
TRBV9	TRBJ1-1	NA	few	CASSVEGTGDTEAFF	TGTGCCAGCAGCGTAGAAGGCACGGGTGACACTGAAGCTTTCTTT
TRBV9	TRBJ2-3	NA	few	CASSLGAGRGATDTQYF	TGTGCCAGCAGCCTAGGGGCCGGGAGAGGGGCCACAGATACGCAGTATTTT
TRBV12-3/TRBV12-4	TRBJ2-1	NA	few	CASSFWDLNRPNEQFF	TGTGCCAGCAGTTTTTGGGATTTAAACCGCCCAAATGAGCAGTTCTTC
TRBV6-1	TRBJ2-4	NA	few	CASSEGAGPNIQYF	TGTGCCAGCAGTGAAGGAGCCGGACCAAACATTCAGTACTTC
TRBV29-1	TRBJ2-5	TRBD2	NA	CSVRAGAQETQYF	TGCAGCGTCCGAGCGGGGGCCCAAGAGACCCAGTACTTC
TRBV15	TRBJ1-2	TRBD1	few	CATSRDGTGSYGYTF	TGTGCCACCAGCAGAGATGGGACAGGCTCTTATGGCTATACCTTC
TRBV7-8	TRBJ1-4	NA	NA	CASGPWGLNEKLFF	TGTGCCAGCGGTCCGTGGGGGTTAAATGAAAAACTGTTTTTT
TRBV4-1	TRBJ2-3	NA	once	CASSLNSESTDTQYF	TGCGCCAGCAGCCTGAATAGCGAGAGCACAGATACGCAGTATTTT
TRBV7-9	TRBJ2-3	NA	NA	CASSPPRGQSTDTQYF	TGTGCCAGCAGTCCCCCGCGGGGGCAGTCCACAGATACGCAGTATTTT
TRBV9	TRBJ2-5	TRBD2	NA	CASSASGSPETQYF	TGTGCCAGCAGCGCTAGCGGGAGCCCTGAGACCCAGTACTTC
TRBV6-2/TRBV6-3	TRBJ1-1	NA	many	CASTRVHMNTEAFF	TGTGCCAGCACTCGAGTCCACATGAACACTGAAGCTTTCTTT
TRBV20-1	TRBJ1-5	NA	NA	CSAIDRGQPQHF	TGCAGTGCTATCGACAGAGGGCAGCCCCAGCATTTT
TRBV20-1	TRBJ1-1	TRBD1	few	CSAIDRGVNTEAFF	TGCAGTGCTATTGACAGGGGAGTGAACACTGAAGCTTTCTTT
TRBV3-1	TRBJ2-7	NA	NA	CASSQDFSGSYEQYF	TGTGCCAGCAGCCAAGACTTCTCGGGGAGCTACGAGCAGTACTTC
TRBV11-2	TRBJ2-1	TRBD2	NA	CASSFRYSGDYNEQFF	TGTGCCAGCAGCTTTCGGTACAGCGGGGATTACAATGAGCAGTTCTTC
TRBV29-1	TRBJ2-1	NA	NA	CSGTRESSYNEQFF	TGCAGCGGTACTCGAGAAAGCTCCTACAATGAGCAGTTCTTC
TRBV9	TRBJ2-3	TRBD1	few	CASREQGAGTDTQYF	TGTGCCAGCAGAGAACAGGGGGCGGGAACAGATACGCAGTATTTT
TRBV6-1	TRBJ2-1	TRBD1	NA	CASSEKRTGAFFSYNEQFF	TGTGCCAGCAGTGAAAAAAGGACAGGGGCCTTTTTCTCCTACAATGAGCAGTTCTTC
TRBV18	TRBJ1-2	NA	few	CASSHGLQDGYTF	TGTGCCAGCTCACACGGATTACAGGATGGCTACACCTTC
TRBV9	TRBJ2-1	TRBD1	few	CASSPRTGTTDAVYNEQFF	TGTGCCAGCAGCCCCCGGACAGGGACGACCGACGCGGTCTACAATGAGCAGTTCTTC
TRBV9	TRBJ2-5	TRBD1	NA	CASSADSGQGGETQYF	TGTGCCAGCAGCGCAGACTCGGGACAGGGAGGGGAGACCCAGTACTTC
TRBV7-3	TRBJ2-3	NA	few	CASSSFTASESTDTQYF	TGTGCCAGCAGCTCGTTTACTGCTAGCGAGAGCACAGATACGCAGTATTTT
TRBV7-9	TRBJ1-1	TRBD1	NA	CASSKRAGTGNTEAFF	TGTGCCAGCAGCAAACGTGCCGGGACAGGGAACACTGAAGCTTTCTTT
TRBV4-3	TRBJ2-5	TRBD1	NA	CASSQDRGTGGYAGETQYF	TGCGCCAGCAGCCAAGATCGAGGGACAGGGGGGTATGCTGGAGAGACCCAGTACTTC
TRBV20-1	TRBJ1-4	NA	few	CSVGQLGEKLFF	TGCAGTGTTGGACAGTTAGGAGAAAAACTGTTTTTT